This is a list of T cell receptor beta chains from one sample in a study of blood T cell repertoires in COVID-19. Method: immunoSEQ multiplex PCR; TCRdb's copy keeps in-frame clones and lacks some. The sample contains around 260,000 clones, 80% to 85% of which appear only once. Sample: peripheral blood. Receptors originate from a person aged 65 to 85 with COVID-19, enrolled during active disease. CDR3s include the opening cysteine and the closing phenylalanine or tryptophan. D genes are given only for firm matches. Clone size appears in some rows only: once, few, many, or a class for an expanded clone.

-,TRBD1,TRBJ1-1,TRBV19,TGTGCCAGTAGCGCGCTACCCGGTGCCGAGGGACAGTTGAACACTGAAGCTTTCTTT,CASSALPGAEGQLNTEAFF
-,TRBD2,TRBJ2-1,TRBV24-1,TGTGCCACCAGTGATCCCAACCCGGGACTAGCGGGAGGACCCTACAATGAGCAGTTCTTC,CATSDPNPGLAGGPYNEQFF
-,TRBD1,TRBJ1-2,TRBV19,TGTGCCAGTACCCCGGGAGGGGGCCGCTTCTATGGCTACACCTTC,CASTPGGGRFYGYTF
-,-,TRBJ2-4,TRBV5-5,TGTGCCAGCAGCTCCGTGTGGAGAGCGGAAAACATTCAGTACTTC,CASSSVWRAENIQYF
-,-,TRBJ1-1,TRBV24-1,TGTGCCACCAGAAGTGATTCACAGACGAACACTGAAGCTTTCTTT,CATRSDSQTNTEAFF
-,TRBD1,TRBJ1-1,TRBV6-1,TGTGCCAGCAGTGACCCTACCCGGACAGGCGGGGATGAAGCTTTCTTT,CASSDPTRTGGDEAFF
-,TRBD1,TRBJ2-7,TRBV27,TGTGCCAGCAGCTTCCAGGGGGCCTACGAGCAGTACTTC,CASSFQGAYEQYF
-,TRBD1,TRBJ2-7,TRBV7-9,TGTGCCAGCAGCTCCGGGACAGGGGCACGGGAGCAGTACTTC,CASSSGTGAREQYF
-,TRBD1,TRBJ2-7,TRBV5-1,TGCGCCAGCAGCTTGGCCGGGACAGGTCAATACGAGCAGTACTTC,CASSLAGTGQYEQYF
-,-,TRBJ2-2,TRBV2,TGTGCCAGCAGGGAGGGACAGAGGTTTACCGGGGAGCTGTTTTTT,CASREGQRFTGELFF
-,TRBD2,TRBJ2-6,TRBV9,TGTGCCAGCAGCGAAACTAGCGGGATTGGGGCCAACGTCCTGACTTTC,CASSETSGIGANVLTF
-,TRBD2,TRBJ2-2,TRBV5-4,TGTGCCAGCAGCTTGGAACGGGGGGGCTCGGGGGAGCTGTTTTTT,CASSLERGGSGELFF
-,TRBD2,TRBJ2-2,TRBV7-9,TGTGCCAGCGGTCCCGGGGACTACCTCACCGGGGAGCTGTTTTTT,CASGPGDYLTGELFF
-,TRBD1,TRBJ1-1,TRBV3-1/TRBV3-2,TGTGCCAGCAGCCCCACAGGGGCCCAGAACACTGAAGCTTTCTTT,CASSPTGAQNTEAFF
-,-,TRBJ1-4,TRBV15,TGTGCCACCAGCAGAGATCGGGTGGAGGAAAAACTGTTTTTT,CATSRDRVEEKLFF
-,-,TRBJ1-6,TRBV6-5,TGTGCCAGCAGCTCCCGGGACAAGAATTCACCCCTCCACTTT,CASSSRDKNSPLHF
-,TRBD1,TRBJ1-3,TRBV28,TGCCTGACAGGGGATGGAAACACCATATATTTT,CLTGDGNTIYF
-,TRBD1,TRBJ1-2,TRBV5-6,TGTGCCAGCAGCTTCCGGCCTCCCGGGACAGGGACCTATGGCTACACCTTC,CASSFRPPGTGTYGYTF
few,TRBD1,TRBJ1-3,TRBV6-6,TGTGCCAGCAGTTTTAGGACAGGGGAGGTTACCATATATTTT,CASSFRTGEVTIYF
-,-,TRBJ2-3,TRBV5-1,TGCGCCAGCAGCCCTACTGGCACAGATACGCAGTATTTT,CASSPTGTDTQYF
-,TRBD1,TRBJ1-1,TRBV5-1,TGCGCCAGTAATCTCAACAGGGGAAGGGCTTTCTTT,CASNLNRGRAFF
-,-,TRBJ2-3,TRBV24-1,TGTGCCACCTCCGGGGGGGCAGGGGGTTTCAGAGATACGCAGTATTTT,CATSGGAGGFRDTQYF
once,TRBD2,TRBJ2-2,TRBV15,TGTGCCACCAGCAGACCTTTTTCGGGGGGCACCGGGGAGCTGTTTTTT,CATSRPFSGGTGELFF
-,-,TRBJ1-2,TRBV28,TGTGCCAGCAGTTTCGGCTATGGCTACACCTTC,CASSFGYGYTF
-,TRBD1,TRBJ1-3,TRBV28,TGTGCCAGCAGCCCTCAGGGGGTTTGGAACACCATATATTTT,CASSPQGVWNTIYF
-,-,TRBJ1-1,TRBV9,TGTGCCAGCAGCTTCAGCGGAGGGGCTGAAGCTTTCTTT,CASSFSGGAEAFF
-,-,TRBJ1-6,TRBV18,TGTGCCAGCTCACCTGTTGTCTCCTCGGGGAATTCACCCCTCCACTTT,CASSPVVSSGNSPLHF
-,-,TRBJ1-2,TRBV3-1/TRBV3-2,TGTGCCAGCAGCCGACAAATGGGACAACCCTATGGCTACACCTTC,CASSRQMGQPYGYTF
once,TRBD1,TRBJ1-6,TRBV28,TGTGCCAGCAGACCGGGACAGGGGGGTTCACCCCTCCACTTT,CASRPGQGGSPLHF
many,-,TRBJ1-1,TRBV5-1,TGCGCCAGCAGCTTAGCAGGGATCACTGAAGCTTTCTTT,CASSLAGITEAFF
-,-,TRBJ1-4,TRBV27,TGTGCCAGCAGTTCCCTGAAACAGAGTCCAACTAATGAAAAACTGTTTTTT,CASSSLKQSPTNEKLFF
-,TRBD2,TRBJ2-1,TRBV19,TGTGCCAGTAGGAAGGTAGCGGGAGTAATAGGAAATGAGCAGTTCTTC,CASRKVAGVIGNEQFF
-,-,TRBJ1-3,TRBV6-1,TGTGCCAGCAGTGGAGGAGGACGAGGCTCTGGAAACACCATATATTTT,CASSGGGRGSGNTIYF
-,-,TRBJ2-2,TRBV19,TGTGCCAGTAGTCGGGATACGTTCCTCACCGGGGAGCTGTTTTTT,CASSRDTFLTGELFF
-,-,TRBJ1-5,TRBV7-2,TGTGCCAGCATCAATAACCCCCAGATGGGGGGGCCCCAGCATTTT,CASINNPQMGGPQHF
-,TRBD1,TRBJ2-7,TRBV15,TGTGCCACCAGCAAACAGGGGGGAACCTACGAGCAGTACTTC,CATSKQGGTYEQYF
-,-,TRBJ2-1,TRBV5-1,TGCGCCAGCAGCTCCACTAATAGGGGGGGCTCCTACAATGAGCAGTTCTTC,CASSSTNRGGSYNEQFF
-,-,TRBJ1-4,TRBV28,TGTGCCAGCAGAGACCGGCGACAGGTTAATGAAAAACTGTTTTTT,CASRDRRQVNEKLFF
-,-,TRBJ2-7,TRBV5-8,TGTGCCAGCAGTCTGGCCTCGGGGTACGAGCAGTACTTC,CASSLASGYEQYF
-,-,TRBJ1-3,TRBV5-1,TGCGCCAGCAGCTTGTTCGCCAGGGCTAGCTCTGGAAACACCATATATTTT,CASSLFARASSGNTIYF
-,-,TRBJ1-6,TRBV27,TGTGCCAGCAGTTTGAGGTCAGCGAAACAATATAATTCACCCCTCCACTTT,CASSLRSAKQYNSPLHF
-,-,TRBJ1-1,TRBV19,TGTGCCAGTAGTCCCGAAGGGGCTAAAGGCATGAACACTGAAGCTTTCTTT,CASSPEGAKGMNTEAFF
-,TRBD1,TRBJ2-7,TRBV6-2/TRBV6-3,TGTGCCAGCAGCCTCCGGCAGGGGGCCTACGAGCAGTACTTC,CASSLRQGAYEQYF
-,TRBD2,TRBJ2-7,TRBV27,TGTGCCAGCAGCCCTAGCGGGAGAAGGTACGAGCAGTACTTC,CASSPSGRRYEQYF
-,TRBD1,TRBJ2-2,TRBV18,TGTGCCAGCTCACAACCTTCGAACGGACAGGAGGCCGGGGAGCTGTTTTTT,CASSQPSNGQEAGELFF
-,-,TRBJ1-3,TRBV6-5,TGTGCCAGCAGTCACCACAGGGCTGGAAACACCATATATTTT,CASSHHRAGNTIYF
-,-,TRBJ1-5,TRBV6-5,TGTGCCAGCAGTAGGGGATCCGGTCAGCCCCAGCATTTT,CASSRGSGQPQHF
many,-,TRBJ1-6,TRBV19,TGTGCCAGTAGTCCCGATGTGGGGAGCTCCTATAATTCACCCCTCCACTTT,CASSPDVGSSYNSPLHF
once,-,TRBJ1-6,TRBV28,TGTGCCAGCAGTCCAACAAATTCACCCCTCCACTTT,CASSPTNSPLHF
-,TRBD1,TRBJ1-2,TRBV27,TGTGCCAGCGGACCCGGGACAGGGGTCTATGGCTACACCTTC,CASGPGTGVYGYTF
once,-,TRBJ1-3,TRBV29-1,TGCAGCGTTGACCCGACAGGCTCTGGAAACACCATATATTTT,CSVDPTGSGNTIYF
-,TRBD2,TRBJ2-7,TRBV10-1,TGCGCCCCTAGGGGAGGACTAGCGGGAGGCTACGAGCAGTACTTC,CAPRGGLAGGYEQYF
-,TRBD1,TRBJ2-2,TRBV10-3,TGTGCCATCAGGGAGGACAGGGGGCGCGGGACCGGGGAGCTGTTTTTT,CAIREDRGRGTGELFF
-,-,TRBJ1-5,TRBV5-6,TGTGCCAGCAGCAGGTCCGGGCAGGGTGGCAATCAGCCCCAGCATTTT,CASSRSGQGGNQPQHF
-,TRBD1,TRBJ2-7,TRBV19,TGTGCCAGCCAAATCAGAGGGGGCCACGAGCAGTACTTC,CASQIRGGHEQYF